These T cell receptor beta chains were read from a single sample in a study of T-cell reconstitution after alpha-beta-depleted transplantation in children. Each CDR3 protein is one row after TCRdb ran MiXCR on the PCR reads. The sample lists about 340,000 distinct CDR3 sequences; more than 10% were seen once. Sequencing was performed on PBMCs, taken from the stem cell graft. All receptors come from a human donor who donated a stem cell graft to a child with Fanconi anemia. CDR3s include the opening cysteine and the closing phenylalanine or tryptophan. The order of the fields is J gene, D gene, clone size, V gene, CDR3 DNA, CDR3 protein. The D gene is left open where the match is weak. Clone size is given for some rows only: seen once, a few or many times, or a class if the clone is expanded.

>TRBJ2-3|-|many|TRBV15
TGTGCCACCATTTTGAATCAGGACCGCACAGATACGCAGTATTTT
CATILNQDRTDTQYF
>TRBJ2-3|TRBD1|-|TRBV6-2/TRBV6-3
TGTGCCAGCAGATGGACAGGGGGAGGAGATACGCAGTATTTT
CASRWTGGGDTQYF
>TRBJ1-5|-|many|TRBV12-3/TRBV12-4
TGTGCCAGCAGTATAACGATGGGGGTTAGCAATCAGCCCCAGCATTTT
CASSITMGVSNQPQHF
>TRBJ2-5|-|-|TRBV3-1
TGTGCCAGCTCTCAGGACAGCCCGTACCAAGAGACCCAGTACTTC
CASSQDSPYQETQYF
>TRBJ2-2|-|-|TRBV4-1
TGCGCCAGCAGCCTCTCAATCAACACCGGGGAGCTGTTTTTT
CASSLSINTGELFF
>TRBJ1-2|-|few|TRBV15
TGTGCCACCAGCAGGGATGGTCAATCCTATGGCTACACCTTC
CATSRDGQSYGYTF
>TRBJ1-4|-|-|TRBV7-2
TGTGCCAGCAGCCAACAAGGTTTGGTTAATGAAAAACTGTTTTTT
CASSQQGLVNEKLFF
>TRBJ1-2|TRBD1|many|TRBV28
TGTGCCAGCAGTCCCTCTGACAGGGGGTATAGCTACACCTTC
CASSPSDRGYSYTF
>TRBJ1-1|TRBD1|few|TRBV5-1
TGCGCCAGCAGCACTACCGGGACAGGGTTTGGTGAAGCTTTCTTT
CASSTTGTGFGEAFF
>TRBJ2-2|-|-|TRBV10-3
TGTGCCACGAGGTTGGGGGGCGAAGTCGGGGAGCTGTTTTTT
CATRLGGEVGELFF
>TRBJ1-2|-|-|TRBV7-2
TGTGCCAGCAGCTCGCCGGCTAACTATGGCTACACCTTC
CASSSPANYGYTF
>TRBJ1-2|-|-|TRBV15
TGTGCCACCAGCACTTCGAGAGGAGGCTACACCTTC
CATSTSRGGYTF
>TRBJ2-3|-|-|TRBV5-1
TGCGCCAGCAGCTTCTCCGCGGGTTCTAGCACAGATACGCAGTATTTT
CASSFSAGSSTDTQYF
>TRBJ1-3|TRBD1|few|TRBV7-2
TGTGCCAGCAGCTCGACCCCCGGGACAGGGAACACCATATATTTT
CASSSTPGTGNTIYF
>TRBJ2-6|-|few|TRBV19
TGTGCCAGTAAAAACCGGGGGAATGGGGCCAACGTCCTGACTTTC
CASKNRGNGANVLTF
>TRBJ2-1|TRBD2|many|TRBV12-3/TRBV12-4
TGTGCCAGCAGAGAAGCGGGGGCGCGCGTAGATGAGCAGTTCTTC
CASREAGARVDEQFF
>TRBJ1-4|-|-|TRBV18
TGTGCCAGCTCACCGACCGGGGCTGGGAAACTGTTTTTT
CASSPTGAGKLFF
>TRBJ2-2|-|few|TRBV7-9
TGTGCCAGCAGCAATACTGAGGGGGACACCGGGGAGCTGTTTTTT
CASSNTEGDTGELFF
>TRBJ2-1|TRBD2|many|TRBV20-1
TGCAGTGCTTTAGCGGGGGGGGCCTACAATGAGCAGTTCTTC
CSALAGGAYNEQFF
>TRBJ2-2|-|few|TRBV7-3
TGTGCCAGCAGCCACCCACTAAACACCGGGGAGCTGTTTTTT
CASSHPLNTGELFF
>TRBJ2-1|-|-|TRBV9
TGTGCCAGCAGCGTAGGGGACCACCCCTCCTACAATGAGCAGTTCTTC
CASSVGDHPSYNEQFF
>TRBJ1-1|-|-|TRBV5-6
TGTGCCAGCAGCTTGATGGGGGGCGGGTGGACTGAAGCTTTCTTT
CASSLMGGGWTEAFF
>TRBJ1-2|-|many|TRBV29-1
TGCAGCGTTGAAACGGGGCAGGCGGGAAATGGCTACACCTTC
CSVETGQAGNGYTF
>TRBJ1-1|-|few|TRBV10-3
TGTGCCATCAGTGAGTCGATGGGTGAGGCAGTAGGTTCTGAAGCTTTCTTT
CAISESMGEAVGSEAFF
>TRBJ2-1|-|many|TRBV29-1
TGCAGCGTTGAAGTAGAACCTTCACAGGGTGTAAGCTCCTACAATGAGCAGTTCTTC
CSVEVEPSQGVSSYNEQFF
>TRBJ1-2|-|-|TRBV28
TGTGCCAGCAGTTTATTTGGAGGCCAGACCCTCTATGGCTACACCTTC
CASSLFGGQTLYGYTF
>TRBJ1-2|-|few|TRBV29-1
TGCAGCGTTGAACGAGTTAGCGTGGGCTACACCTTC
CSVERVSVGYTF
>TRBJ1-1|-|few|TRBV12-3/TRBV12-4
TGTGCCAGCATTTCCTTCTTCTCTGAAGCTTTCTTT
CASISFFSEAFF
>TRBJ1-1|-|-|TRBV10-3
TGTGCCATCAGTGAGTCGAGGATGAACACTGAAGCTTTCTTT
CAISESRMNTEAFF
>TRBJ2-1|-|few|TRBV4-2
TGTGCCAGCAGCAATACGGGCCCCACGGGGGAGCAGTTCTTC
CASSNTGPTGEQFF
>TRBJ2-3|TRBD1|-|TRBV20-1
TGCAGTGCTAGAGAACCGCCGGGACAGGGGCCAGATACGCAGTATTTT
CSAREPPGQGPDTQYF
>TRBJ2-6|-|-|TRBV18
TGTGCCAGCTCATCCGACCTCCAGGGAGGTGGGGCCAACGTCCTGACTTTC
CASSSDLQGGGANVLTF
>TRBJ1-1|-|few|TRBV5-1
TGCGCCAGCAGCCAAGATAGAACGGCTGAAGCTTTCTTT
CASSQDRTAEAFF
>TRBJ1-1|-|many|TRBV15
TGTGCCACCAGCAGAGAATCCAGGGCCACTGAAGCTTTCTTT
CATSRESRATEAFF
>TRBJ2-7|-|many|TRBV11-2
TGTGCCAGCAGCTTAGATGTTATAGGGTTCTACGAGCAGTACTTC
CASSLDVIGFYEQYF
>TRBJ1-2|-|-|TRBV20-1
TGCAGTGCTAGATCCCTCCAGTCTTATGGCTACACCTTC
CSARSLQSYGYTF
>TRBJ2-7|-|few|TRBV11-2
TGTGCCAGCAGCTTAGAGAGGGTTTCCTACGAGCAGTACTTC
CASSLERVSYEQYF
>TRBJ2-5|TRBD2|-|TRBV28
TGTGCCAGCAGCAGGCCTTTAGCGGGGGGGCCTGTGACCCAGTACTTC
CASSRPLAGGPVTQYF
>TRBJ2-1|TRBD2|-|TRBV2
TGTGCCAGCAGTGAAGCTAGCGGGGGGCCTGAGCAGTTCTTC
CASSEASGGPEQFF
>TRBJ1-1|-|-|TRBV7-8
TGTGCCAGCAGCTTAGGACACCGGGATAAGAACACTGAAGCTTTCTTT
CASSLGHRDKNTEAFF
>TRBJ2-6|-|few|TRBV7-9
TGTGCCAGCAGCTTAGTGAGGGCTGGGGCCAACGTCCTGACTTTC
CASSLVRAGANVLTF
>TRBJ2-3|TRBD2|many|TRBV5-5
TGTGCCAGCAGCTTGGGGCGGGGGACTAGCACAGATACGCAGTATTTT
CASSLGRGTSTDTQYF
>TRBJ1-5|TRBD1|-|TRBV12-3/TRBV12-4
TGTGCCAGCGGGACAGTCTATAATCAGCCCCAGCATTTT
CASGTVYNQPQHF
>TRBJ1-1|-|many|TRBV11-2
TGTGCCAGCGCTCCCGACAGGAACACTGAAGCTTTCTTT
CASAPDRNTEAFF
>TRBJ2-5|-|-|TRBV20-1
TGCAGTGCGTCAGGGAAGACGGAGACCCAGTACTTC
CSASGKTETQYF
>TRBJ1-5|-|-|TRBV10-3
TGTGCCATCAGTGAGAAAAGGGATCAGCCCCAGCATTTT
CAISEKRDQPQHF
>TRBJ1-1|-|-|TRBV30
TGTGCCTGGAGTATGGGGGGGAGCACTGAAGCTTTCTTT
CAWSMGGSTEAFF
>TRBJ1-1|-|few|TRBV7-9
TGTGCCAGCAGCCTCAGGGCGGGGGGGTCTGAAGCTTTCTTT
CASSLRAGGSEAFF
>TRBJ2-3|TRBD2|many|TRBV20-1
TGCAGTGCTAGAGATAGTATCAGAAGCGGGGAGCGACATACGCAGTATTTT
CSARDSIRSGERHTQYF